One and the same sample provided the 8 T cell receptor beta chains below, sequenced in a study of OX40 agonist ivuxolimab in advanced cancers. The repertoire was sequenced with immunoSEQ multiplex PCR; TCRdb's copy has only in-frame clones and lacks some. The data hold 40,000 or so clones, with about 90% observed a single time. The source was CD4+ or CD8+ T cells sorted from blood, collected in a trial of the OX40 agonist ivuxolimab. All receptors come from an adult with an advanced solid tumor such as melanoma, head and neck, liver or kidney cancer.

The chain employs TRBV19 and TRBJ2-3, with 11 positions matching TRBD2. V was clipped by 3 bases and J by 4 bases; unmatched bases: 9. CDR3 length: 17 residues. CDR1 and CDR2 from the germline V gene are LNHDA and SQIVND (reference sequence). The CDR3 bases are TGTGCCAGTAGTATCGACAAGGGACTAGCGGATTCAGATACGCAGTATTTT. It encodes CASSIDKGLADSDTQYF.

This chain uses TRBV6-5 with TRBJ1-6; no reliable D call. This CDR3 is built from 14 residues. Per the germline V gene, CDR1 is MNHEY and CDR2 is SVGAGI. Trimming stripped 2 bases from V and 10 bases from J, with 12 bases between. CDR3 bases: TGTGCCAGCAGTTACCTCCCTTCGGGGTCACCCCTCCACTTT. Translating it yields CASSYLPSGSPLHF.

This sequence joins TRBV6-6 and TRBJ2-2; 7 bases agree with TRBD2. Germline V gives CDR1 MNHNY, CDR2 SVGAGI (reference sequence). This CDR3 comprises 13 residues. The ends lost 5 bases at V and 8 bases at J; junction bases unmatched: 5. The CDR3, as DNA: TGTGCCAGCAGTATGGGGGAGGGGGGGGAGCTGTTTTTT. It yields the protein CASSMGEGGELFF.

As to this clone: The sample has other DNA sequences that encode this CDR3 too. The rearrangement links TRBV27 to TRBJ1-1; 8 nucleotides agree with TRBD1. Germline assignment: CDR1 MNHEY and CDR2 SMNVEV (reference sequence). The CDR3 runs 14 residues. The V segment lost 2 bases and the J segment 2 bases; nucleotides outside the gene matches: 1. The CDR3 protein is CASSLGQGNTEAFF. CDR3 DNA sequence: TGTGCCAGCAGTTTAGGACAGGGCAACACTGAAGCTTTCTTT.

This clone occurred once. This chain joins TRBV11-1 and TRBJ2-5; D unresolved. Germline V CDR1 and CDR2: SGHAT, FQDESV (reference sequence). V was shortened by 5 bases and J by 1 base, with 14 bases between the two germline ends. The CDR3 totals 15 residues. The DNA of the CDR3 is TGTGCCAGCAGCCAGAGAGATCCTCTCCAAGAGACCCAGTACTTC. It is translated as CASSQRDPLQETQYF.

The V and J genes are TRBV27 and TRBJ2-3, with 9 bases fitting TRBD2. The CDR3 covers 16 residues. From germline, CDR1 is MNHEY and CDR2 SMNVEV (reference sequence). J was trimmed by 1 base and V by 3 bases; bases with no gene match: 5. The CDR3 sequence: CASSFIVAGGTDTQYF. The CDR3, as DNA: TGTGCCAGCAGTTTTATTGTAGCGGGAGGCACAGATACGCAGTATTTT.

The gene calls are TRBV5-6 and TRBJ2-7; a weak D match, TRBD1 (6 bases). The V and J ends lost 4 bases and 3 bases respectively, with 14 bases between them. CDR1 and CDR2 (germline): SGHDT, YYEEEE. This CDR3 has 14 amino acids. The CDR3 spells CASSTEGDNYEQYF. DNA of the CDR3: TGTGCCAGCAGCACCGAGGGGGACAACTACGAGCAGTACTTC.

The CDR3 here is CASSLLGPGSPLHF. The CDR3 coding sequence is TGTGCCAGCAGTTTACTGGGGCCCGGGTCACCCCTCCACTTT. V is TRBV28 and J is TRBJ1-6; perhaps TRBD1 as D (5 bases). Trimming left V 2 bases short and J 10 bases short, with 12 bases between. The CDR3 has 14 residues. Germline V lookup: CDR1 MDHEN, CDR2 SYDVKM.